What follows are 28 T cell receptor beta chains derived from one specimen sequenced in a study of TIL therapy for anti-PD-1-resistant metastatic lung cancer. This sample's time point: pre-treatment sample, taken before nivolumab and TIL therapy. The libraries were made with immunoSEQ v3. Sequencing used immunoSEQ multiplex PCR; TCRdb keeps in-frame clones, though not all of them. The repertoire holds 36,000 or so clones, with less than 75% as singletons. The sample here was blood, taken at baseline. The receptors come from a person aged 25-85 years with non-small cell lung cancer.

This clone showed up just a few times. V is TRBV2 and J is TRBJ1-6; 8 bases are shared with TRBD1. CDR1 is SNHLY, CDR2 FYNNEI, per germline. Unmatched junction bases numbered 4, after V lost 7 bases and J lost 11 bases. CDR3 size: 12 residues. DNA for the CDR3: TGTGCCAGCACTAGGGACAGGCCACCCCTCCACTTT. It specifies CASTRDRPPLHF.

CDR3 residues: CASSMTGGALVGYTF. In DNA form, the CDR3 reads TGTGCCAGCAGTATGACAGGGGGCGCGCTGGTTGGCTACACCTTC. J is TRBJ1-2 and V is TRBV28, with 10 bases that match TRBD1. This CDR3 comprises 15 residues. Per the germline V gene, CDR1 is MDHEN and CDR2 is SYDVKM. After removal of 5 bases from V and 7 bases from J, the junction contained 10 bases not matched to a gene.

The chain carries TRBV6-6 and TRBJ2-7; D might be TRBD1 (6 bases). The CDR3 runs 13 residues. Germline V gene lookup returns CDR1 MNHNY and CDR2 SVGAGI (reference sequence). V lost 9 bases to trimming and J lost 2 bases, with 14 bases between them. CDR3 sequence (DNA): TGTGCCAGGCCCCCCAGGGGCACCTACGAGCAGTACTTC. It encodes CARPPRGTYEQYF.

This chain joins TRBV9 and TRBJ2-1; no firm D call. The CDR3 spans 15 residues. Trimming shortened V by 6 bases and J by 2 bases, and 15 bases separated the two germline ends. CDR1 SGDLS and CDR2 YYNGEE come from the germline V gene. Written as DNA, the CDR3 is TGTGCCAGCACCCCTGGAGTGGCCGCCTACAATGAGCAGTTCTTC. Translated, it gives CASTPGVAAYNEQFF.

This sequence joins TRBV18 and TRBJ1-1; D gene ambiguous. The ends were cut back, 5 bases at V and 0 bases at J, with 22 bases in the middle. The CDR3 is made up of 18 amino acids. Germline values: CDR1 KGHSH, CDR2 LQKENI. The CDR3 loop reads CASSSSPGGRPLNTEAFF. The CDR3 DNA reads TGTGCCAGCTCATCTAGCCCGGGAGGCAGGCCACTGAACACTGAAGCTTTCTTT.

The CDR3 DNA is TGTGCCAGTAGTATGGGGGGCGCGGGCAATCAGCCCCAGCATTTT. This codes for CASSMGGAGNQPQHF. The V call is TRBV19, the J call TRBJ1-5; the D gene is possibly TRBD1 (6 bases). Trimming took off 3 bases at V and 2 bases at J, with 11 bases between the two ends. Germline V CDR1 and CDR2: LNHDA, SQIVND (reference sequence). The CDR3 is 15 residues long.

The chain has TRBV7-8 and TRBJ2-7, with 9 nucleotides matching TRBD1. The last part of the DNA fits TRBJ2-1 better; the J call may be wrong. This CDR3 has 15 residues. The germline V gene has CDR1 SGHVS and CDR2 FQNEAQ. The CDR3 loop is CASSPSTGGYNEQFF. In DNA, the CDR3 is TGTGCCAGCAGTCCGTCGACAGGGGGCTACAATGAGCAGTTCTTC.

J is TRBJ1-2 and V is TRBV7-9; D not certain. Trimming removed 4 bases from V and 3 bases from J, with 15 bases in between. Germline lookup yields CDR1 SEHNR and CDR2 FQNEAQ (reference sequence). The CDR3 has 15 amino acids. The CDR3 sequence is CASSSPWGGDYGYTF. CDR3 bases: TGTGCCAGCAGCTCCCCCTGGGGAGGCGACTATGGCTACACCTTC.

The chain uses TRBV29-1 and TRBJ2-3; TRBD2 is a possible D gene (7 bases). The germline V gene encodes CDR1 SQVTM and CDR2 ANQGSEA. V was clipped by 1 base and J by 0 bases, with 11 bases between them. There are 15 residues in the CDR3. The CDR3 bases are TGCAGCGTTGAAGTGCGGGGGCCTAGCACAGATACGCAGTATTTT. Amino acids: CSVEVRGPSTDTQYF.

This chain joins TRBV6-6 and TRBJ2-1; no clear D gene. This CDR3 contains 12 residues. The V and J ends lost 1 base and 6 bases respectively, with 4 bases between them. Germline lookup yields CDR1 MNHNY and CDR2 SVGAGI (reference sequence). The CDR3 sequence: CASSYFLNEQFF. The CDR3 bases are TGTGCCAGCAGTTACTTCCTCAATGAGCAGTTCTTC.

The chain uses TRBV28 and TRBJ2-1; 7 bases match TRBD2. Germline V CDR1 and CDR2: MDHEN, SYDVKM. The CDR3 extends over 13 amino acids. J lost 3 bases, V lost 5 bases, and 1 base had no gene match. The CDR3 bases are TGTGCCAGCAGTGGACTAGTCTACAATGAGCAGTTCTTC. Translation: CASSGLVYNEQFF.

The V and J genes are TRBV2 and TRBJ2-3, with 11 bases matching TRBD1. The CDR3 consists of 15 residues. The V segment lost 8 bases and the J segment 6 bases; nucleotides outside the gene matches: 10. Germline assignment: CDR1 SNHLY and CDR2 FYNNEI. The CDR3 DNA sequence: TGTGCCAGCCCCTACTTGGACAGGGGGCGGGATACGCAGTATTTT. This gives the protein CASPYLDRGRDTQYF.

This rearrangement joins TRBV6-5 to TRBJ2-5, with TRBD2 identical over 8 bases. V lost 4 bases and J lost 4; bases outside the gene matches: 11. Germline V gives CDR1 MNHEY, CDR2 SVGAGI. The CDR3 spans 16 residues. Here the CDR3 DNA reads TGTGCCAGCAGTTCCGCCGGGACTAGGCTGTTAGAGACCCAGTACTTC. Amino acids: CASSSAGTRLLETQYF.

The chain recombines TRBV27 with TRBJ2-7, with D possibly being TRBD2 (6 bases). Germline V gene lookup returns CDR1 MNHEY and CDR2 SMNVEV (reference sequence). The CDR3 sequence is 14 residues long. The V end lost 5 bases, the J end lost 2 bases, and 13 bases lay between the germline ends. The CDR3 bases are TGTGCCAGCAGTCCCGCTACGGGGGCCTACGAGCAGTACTTC. It is translated as CASSPATGAYEQYF.

The chain has TRBV28 and TRBJ1-2; the match to TRBD1 covers 8 bases. This CDR3 is built from 16 residues. Germline V gene data show CDR1 as MDHEN and CDR2 as SYDVKM. J was trimmed by 0 bases and V by 5 bases; bases with no gene match: 8. The CDR3 loop reads CASSPRTGRTNYGYTF. The CDR3, as DNA: TGTGCCAGCAGTCCACGGACAGGGCGGACTAACTATGGCTACACCTTC.

V is TRBV28 and J is TRBJ2-7, with TRBD1 matching over 10 bases. Trimming took 6 bases from V and 3 from J; bases not matched to a gene: 2. The CDR3 runs to 13 residues. Germline values: CDR1 MDHEN, CDR2 SYDVKM. This chain's CDR3 is CASSRTGGYEQYF. CDR3 nucleotides: TGTGCCAGCAGCCGGACAGGGGGCTACGAGCAGTACTTC.

This clone was picked up a small number of times. The chain uses TRBV7-9 and TRBJ2-7; no clear D gene. Germline CDR1 and CDR2: SEHNR and FQNEAQ (reference sequence). The CDR3 sequence is 13 residues long. V was pared by 4 bases and J by 3 bases, with 10 bases between. The CDR3 DNA is TGTGCCAGCAGCTCCGGCCGGTTCTACGAGCAGTACTTC. It translates to CASSSGRFYEQYF.

The genes are TRBV4-1 and TRBJ2-7; 8 bases match TRBD2. Trimming at V came to 4 bases and at J to 3 bases, leaving 8 bases not matched to a gene. CDR3 length equals 15 residues. Germline V gene data show CDR1 as MGHRA and CDR2 as YSYEKL. The CDR3, as DNA: TGCGCCAGCAGCCCCACCGGGACTAGAGGCTACGAGCAGTACTTC. Its translation: CASSPTGTRGYEQYF.

This clone has a handful of counts. The chain uses TRBV6-4 and TRBJ1-1; D call uncertain. V was pared by 0 bases and J by 7 bases, with 6 bases between. Germline V gene lookup returns CDR1 MRHNA and CDR2 SNTAGT. The CDR3 spans 12 residues. This CDR3 is CASSDSRDEAFF. CDR3 DNA: TGTGCCAGCAGTGACTCGAGAGATGAAGCTTTCTTT.

This rearrangement joins TRBV4-3 to TRBJ1-1; D is uncertain. CDR3 length equals 15 residues. Germline V gene data show CDR1 as LGHNA and CDR2 as YSLEER. Trimming cost V 1 base and J 2 bases, with 11 bases left between them. CDR3 nucleotides: TGCGCCAGCAGCCAAGGTAGTAGAGATAACACTGAAGCTTTCTTT. Translated, it gives CASSQGSRDNTEAFF.

As concerns this clone: Mismatch with germline at one junction end may stem from a read error. The chain joins TRBV11-2 to TRBJ2-4; a weak D match, TRBD1 (5 bases). CDR1 and CDR2 from the germline V gene are SGHAT and FQNNGV. The CDR3 contains 14 residues. The CDR3 nucleotides read TGTGCCAGCAGCTCCGGTGGGGCCCTAAACATTCAGTGCTTC. Translation gives CASSSGGALNIQCF.

This clone was recorded once. This chain connects TRBV6-4 to TRBJ1-1; D unclear. This CDR3 comprises 13 residues. Germline V lookup: CDR1 MRHNA, CDR2 SNTAGT. V lost 3 bases and J 11 bases, leaving 16 bases between the germline ends. This chain's CDR3 is CASSERENTEAFF. In DNA form, the CDR3 reads TGTGCCAGCAGTGAAAGAGAAAACACGGAGGCTTTCTTT.

This clone has just a few counts. The chain couples TRBV25-1 to TRBJ1-5; D is possibly TRBD1 (5 bases). V was cut by 2 bases and J by 6 bases, with 17 bases left in between. The V gene's germline CDR1 is MGHDK and CDR2 SYGVNS. The CDR3 is made up of 16 amino acids. The CDR3 is CASSEVGRGDAQPQHF. CDR3 bases: TGTGCCAGCAGTGAAGTAGGCCGGGGGGATGCTCAGCCCCAGCATTTT.

A single count supports this clone. This chain joins TRBV9 and TRBJ2-7, with a possible D match to TRBD2 (5 bases). Trimming took 0 bases from V and 1 from J, leaving 8 bases between them. This CDR3 is built from 14 residues. The germline V gene has CDR1 SGDLS and CDR2 YYNGEE. CDR3 sequence: CASSVDGESYEQYF. Written as DNA, the CDR3 is TGTGCCAGCAGCGTAGACGGGGAGTCCTACGAGCAGTACTTC.

The gene calls are TRBV11-2 and TRBJ2-1; the D gene is possibly TRBD1 (5 bases). The CDR3 runs 13 residues. From germline, CDR1 is SGHAT and CDR2 FQNNGV. V was cut by 6 bases and J by 14 bases, with 20 bases left in between. The CDR3 DNA follows: TGTGCCAGCAGACCAGGGCCGAGTTCCCGAAAGTTCTTC. Translated, it gives CASRPGPSSRKFF.

This clone was seen more than once but under ten times. This chain joins TRBV25-1 and TRBJ2-7; D uncertain. Germline assignment: CDR1 MGHDK and CDR2 SYGVNS. This CDR3 contains 11 residues. With 3 bases removed from V and 5 bases from J, the gap between germline ends came to 5 bases. CDR3 amino acids: CASSDLDEQYF. The CDR3 DNA is TGTGCCAGCAGTGATTTGGACGAGCAGTACTTC.

This clone was counted between two and nine times. V gene TRBV9 combines with J gene TRBJ1-6, with D possibly matching TRBD1 (5 bases). The V gene's germline CDR1 is SGDLS and CDR2 YYNGEE. Deletions cut 4 bases from V and 7 bases from J, with 15 bases between. The CDR3 totals 15 residues. The CDR3 DNA reads TGTGCCAGCAGCCTGGAGGGGCAACTCAATTCACCCCTCCACTTT. Encoded protein: CASSLEGQLNSPLHF. Complete variable domain (other parts from reference TRBV9 and TRBJ1-6): DSGVTQTPKHLITATGQRVTLRCSPRSGDLSVYWYQQSLDQGLQFLIQYYNGEERAKGNILERFSAQQFPDLHSELNLSSLELGDSALYFCASSLEGQLNSPLHFGNGTRLTVT.

The chain is built from TRBV6-6 and TRBJ1-2, with D uncertain. This CDR3 is 11 amino acids long. CDR1 is MNHNY, CDR2 SVGAGI, per germline (reference sequence). The germline V and J ends were trimmed by 11 bases and 8 bases, with 15 bases remaining between them. DNA of the CDR3: TGTGCCGCCCGGGCCCCGCGGGGCTACACCTTC. Amino acids: CAARAPRGYTF.